These 25 T cell receptor beta chains share one sample of origin, sequenced in a study of shared clonotypes between healthy human individuals. Terminally differentiated effector memory CD45RA+ cells were left out of the naive CD8 fraction, which was CD45RO-negative and positively selected for CCR7. Clones were read by immunoSEQ multiplex PCR, and TCRdb kept only the in-frame ones, dropping some. The sample yields around 600,000 clones, 98% seen once. Sequenced: naive CD8+ T cells sorted from blood. These receptors were taken from a man aged 30 to 39 in good health.

This chain joins TRBV5-1 and TRBJ2-1; tentatively, D is TRBD2 (5 bases). In germline, CDR1 is SGHRS, CDR2 YFSETQ. CDR3 length: 13 residues. The V end lost 5 bases, the J end lost 7 bases, and 13 bases lay between the germline ends. The CDR3 nucleotides read TGCGCCAGCAGTCTAAATACGGGGAATGAGCAGTTCTTC. Amino acids: CASSLNTGNEQFF.

The chain couples TRBV6-6 to TRBJ2-1, with D tentatively TRBD2 (6 bases). CDR1 is MNHNY, CDR2 SVGAGI, per germline (reference sequence). The CDR3 loop spans 15 amino acids. With 6 bases removed from V and 1 base from J, the gap between germline ends came to 13 bases. This chain's CDR3 is CASRSGRGSYNEQFF. The CDR3 bases are TGTGCCAGCAGGAGCGGTCGGGGGTCCTACAATGAGCAGTTCTTC.

This chain links TRBV5-1 with TRBJ1-5, with 10 positions matching TRBD1. The CDR3 runs to 15 residues. The junction had 3 bases not matched to a gene; V was cut back by 3 bases and J by 3 bases. Germline V gene lookup returns CDR1 SGHRS and CDR2 YFSETQ. CDR3 protein: CASSWTGGDNQPQHF. Here the CDR3 DNA reads TGCGCCAGCAGCTGGACAGGGGGGGACAATCAGCCCCAGCATTTT.

The V gene is TRBV5-1, the J gene TRBJ2-1; 9 nucleotides agree with TRBD2. CDR1 and CDR2 (germline): SGHRS, YFSETQ. J was trimmed by 0 bases and V by 1 base; bases with no gene match: 5. This CDR3 comprises 17 residues. CDR3 region: CASSLTISGSSYNEQFF. The CDR3 DNA reads TGCGCCAGCAGCTTGACCATTAGCGGGAGCTCCTACAATGAGCAGTTCTTC.

The chain uses TRBV11-2 and TRBJ2-1; D might be TRBD2 (5 bases). The V gene lost 0 bases and the J gene lost 5 bases, with 14 bases spanning the gap. This CDR3 is built from 16 residues. Per germline, CDR1 SGHAT and CDR2 FQNNGV. CDR3 loop: CASSLDPITADNEQFF. The CDR3 DNA is TGTGCCAGCAGCTTAGATCCGATTACAGCGGACAATGAGCAGTTCTTC.

This chain connects TRBV14 to TRBJ2-5; D is ambiguous. V shed 2 bases and J shed 5 bases, with 12 bases lying between them. CDR1 SGHDN and CDR2 FVKESK come from the germline V gene. The CDR3 sequence is 14 residues long. The CDR3 here is CASSQNLLKETQYF. The CDR3 DNA reads as TGTGCCAGCAGCCAAAATCTCCTCAAGGAGACCCAGTACTTC.

There are a few counts of this clone. The genes are TRBV11-2 and TRBJ1-2, with no clear D. V was shortened by 11 bases and J by 8 bases, with 18 bases between the two germline ends. Germline V gene lookup returns CDR1 SGHAT and CDR2 FQNNGV. This CDR3 has 12 amino acids. The chain's CDR3 is CAGPFRSGGYTF. CDR3 sequence (DNA): TGTGCCGGGCCGTTTAGGTCGGGGGGCTACACCTTC.

The gene calls are TRBV7-9 and TRBJ1-1, with D possibly matching TRBD1 (6 bases). V lost 2 bases, J lost 7 bases, and 17 bases lay in between. CDR3 size: 15 residues. The germline V gene has CDR1 SEHNR and CDR2 FQNEAQ (reference sequence). The CDR3, as DNA: TGTGCCAGCAGCTTACACCAGGGGTCGGCCCTTGAAGCTTTCTTT. Residues: CASSLHQGSALEAFF.

V usage is TRBV6-5 and J usage is TRBJ2-5; the match to TRBD1 covers 8 bases. Trimming cost V 2 bases and J 3 bases; bases outside gene matches: 5. Germline CDR1 reads MNHEY; CDR2 reads SVGAGI. The CDR3 spans 15 residues. CDR3 nucleotide sequence: TGTGCCAGCAGTTACCTTTCGACAGGGGAAGAGACCCAGTACTTC. Translated: CASSYLSTGEETQYF.

The chain couples TRBV27 to TRBJ2-2, with 8 bases identical to TRBD2. V dropped 3 bases and J dropped 5; count of bases not matched to a gene: 5. CDR1 MNHEY and CDR2 SMNVEV come from the germline V gene (reference sequence). This CDR3 has 15 residues. The CDR3 here is CASSFVAGGTGELFF. CDR3 nucleotides: TGTGCCAGCAGTTTTGTGGCGGGGGGAACCGGGGAGCTGTTTTTT.

This chain connects TRBV27 to TRBJ1-5, with TRBD1 identical over 8 bases. The V gene end was trimmed by 5 bases and the J gene end by 5 bases; junction bases not matched to a gene: 8. The CDR3 contains 15 residues. Germline V gives CDR1 MNHEY, CDR2 SMNVEV (reference sequence). CDR3 DNA: TGTGCCAGCAGTCCAAGGACAGGGATGGATCAGCCCCAGCATTTT. Translating gives CASSPRTGMDQPQHF.

This clone is a singleton in its sample. V usage is TRBV28 and J usage is TRBJ2-2; the D is unclear. The CDR3 covers 14 residues. Germline CDR1 MDHEN, CDR2 SYDVKM. Trimming took 2 bases from V and 5 from J, leaving 9 bases between them. The CDR3 region has the DNA TGTGCCAGCAGTTTAGTGGTTTCTACCGGGGAGCTGTTTTTT. Translated: CASSLVVSTGELFF.

The chain employs TRBV4-1 and TRBJ2-3; 9 positions match TRBD2. V trimming: 5 bases; J trimming: 2 bases; junction bases outside the gene matches: 8. Germline CDR1 reads MGHRA; CDR2 reads YSYEKL. The CDR3 covers 16 residues. The CDR3: CASSSRLAVITDTQYF. CDR3 coding DNA: TGCGCCAGCAGCTCCAGACTAGCGGTGATCACAGATACGCAGTATTTT.

The rearrangement links TRBV7-9 to TRBJ2-7; either TRBD1 or TRBD2 may supply D (5 bases each). Germline CDR1 and CDR2: SEHNR and FQNEAQ (reference sequence). The ends were cut back, 5 bases at V and 4 bases at J, with 15 bases in the middle. CDR3 size: 14 residues. Here the CDR3 DNA reads TGTGCCAGCAGCCGGGACCTTTCAAGGTACGAGCAGTACTTC. It encodes CASSRDLSRYEQYF.

The chain has TRBV6-1 and TRBJ2-1, with D possibly TRBD2 on 6 matching bases. The germline CDR1 and CDR2 sequences are MNHNS and SASEGT. This CDR3 is 15 amino acids long. V lost 4 bases and J 8 bases, leaving 18 bases between the germline ends. The CDR3 DNA reads TGTGCCAGCAGTGGACGGCGGGACGGTCGCCATGAGCAGTTCTTC. The encoded protein is CASSGRRDGRHEQFF.

This rearrangement joins TRBV7-8 to TRBJ1-5; D ambiguous. Germline CDR1 reads SGHVS; CDR2 reads FQNEAQ. V was pared by 3 bases and J by 0 bases, with 12 bases between. The CDR3 runs to 16 residues. The CDR3 DNA follows: TGTGCCAGCAGCTTCGGGCTGGGAAATAGCAATCAGCCCCAGCATTTT. This sequence encodes CASSFGLGNSNQPQHF.

The V gene is TRBV4-1, the J gene TRBJ1-4; D perhaps matches TRBD1 (5 bases). The CDR3 spans 14 residues. Germline V gene sequence: CDR1 MGHRA, CDR2 YSYEKL. V lost 4 bases and J lost 8, with 14 bases in between. The CDR3 reads CASSRASEGEKLFF. The CDR3 DNA is TGCGCCAGCAGCCGTGCCTCGGAGGGGGAAAAACTGTTTTTT.

The chain couples TRBV5-1 to TRBJ1-4, with 8 bases matching TRBD1. Per the germline V gene, CDR1 is SGHRS and CDR2 is YFSETQ. The trim removed 3 bases at V and 3 bases at J, leaving 7 bases unmatched. The CDR3 is 16 amino acids. CDR3 in DNA: TGCGCCAGCAGCTCCACCGGGACAGGTTCTAATGAAAAACTGTTTTTT. Protein: CASSSTGTGSNEKLFF.

This chain joins TRBV5-1 and TRBJ2-7, with 9 positions matching TRBD1. This CDR3 is 15 amino acids long. In germline, CDR1 is SGHRS, CDR2 YFSETQ. The V gene end was trimmed by 2 bases and the J gene end by 2 bases; junction bases not matched to a gene: 5. The CDR3 spells CASSLGTGPTYEQYF. CDR3 coding DNA: TGCGCCAGCAGCTTAGGGACAGGGCCGACCTACGAGCAGTACTTC.

The chain is built from TRBV27 and TRBJ2-1, with 7 nucleotides matching TRBD2. V dropped 6 bases and J dropped 3; count of bases not matched to a gene: 5. This CDR3 is built from 14 residues. The germline gives CDR1 MNHEY, CDR2 SMNVEV (reference sequence). CDR3 sequence: CASRSGLGYNEQFF. In DNA, the CDR3 is TGTGCCAGCAGATCTGGACTAGGCTACAATGAGCAGTTCTTC.

The V call is TRBV30, the J call TRBJ1-5, with D uncertain. Trimming took 0 bases from V and 3 from J, leaving 9 bases between them. Germline V lookup: CDR1 GTSNPN, CDR2 SVGIG (reference sequence). This CDR3 is 14 amino acids long. The CDR3 DNA follows: TGTGCCTGGAGTGTGCCGGTGGTCAATCAGCCCCAGCATTTT. It is translated as CAWSVPVVNQPQHF.

The gene calls are TRBV19 and TRBJ2-2; D is perhaps TRBD1 or TRBD2 (5 bases each). The CDR3 is 15 amino acids. With 0 bases removed from V and 6 bases from J, the gap between germline ends came to 11 bases. The V gene's germline CDR1 is LNHDA and CDR2 SQIVND (reference sequence). CDR3 region: CASSIDQGPAGELFF. CDR3 coding DNA: TGTGCCAGTAGTATAGATCAGGGACCAGCCGGGGAGCTGTTTTTT.

The V gene is TRBV9, the J gene TRBJ2-7; 10 positions agree with TRBD1. V shed 4 bases, J shed 3 bases, and the junction held 1 base outside the gene matches. Germline V gene sequence: CDR1 SGDLS, CDR2 YYNGEE. This CDR3 comprises 13 residues. CDR3 in amino acids: CASSRTGGYEQYF. CDR3 coding DNA: TGTGCCAGCAGCCGGACAGGGGGCTACGAGCAGTACTTC.

J is TRBJ2-2 and V is TRBV19; D possibly corresponds to TRBD1 (6 bases). Between the trimmed V and J ends, which lost 3 bases and 8 bases, there was a span of 13 bases. Germline CDR1 and CDR2: LNHDA and SQIVND (reference sequence). The CDR3 consists of 14 residues. In DNA, the CDR3 is TGTGCCAGTAGTATTCGTTCAGGGGCTGGGGAGCTGTTTTTT. Its protein product is CASSIRSGAGELFF.

V usage is TRBV7-9 and J usage is TRBJ2-5; the D gene is possibly TRBD2 (5 bases). This CDR3 spans 17 amino acids. From germline, CDR1 is SEHNR and CDR2 FQNEAQ (reference sequence). V gave up 4 bases and J gave up 5 bases, with 23 bases separating them. CDR3 nucleotides: TGTGCCAGCAGCTCGGCTTGGGGAGAAGTCCTTTCCGAGACCCAGTACTTC. It yields the protein CASSSAWGEVLSETQYF.